One sample yielded the 27 T cell receptor beta chains listed below, sequenced in a study of cytomegalovirus exposure and HLA in healthy donors. PCR amplification relied on 60 Vbeta primers (plus 13 Jbeta primers). Produced via immunoSEQ multiplex PCR; TCRdb's table is partial and in-frame only. The sample lists around 78,000 clones, over 55% occurring once. The sequenced material came from PBMCs. Receptor source: a man aged 25 to 45 in good health and CMV-seropositive.

V usage is TRBV6-5 and J usage is TRBJ2-3, with D maybe TRBD2 (5 bases). CDR1 is MNHEY and CDR2 is SVGAGI in the germline V gene. Trimming shortened V by 2 bases and J by 7 bases, and 16 bases separated the two germline ends. The length of the CDR3 is 15 residues. The CDR3 DNA sequence: TGTGCCAGCAGTTACGGGATTACTGAGGGCAATACGCAGTATTTT. It translates to CASSYGITEGNTQYF.

The CDR3 sequence is CASRILRQGGYGYTF. The CDR3 DNA sequence: TGTGCCAGCAGAATACTCAGACAGGGAGGCTATGGCTACACCTTC. This chain uses TRBV6-5 with TRBJ1-2, with TRBD1 matching over 7 bases. V lost 6 bases to trimming and J lost 4 bases; unmatched junction nucleotides: 11. The CDR3 has 15 amino acids. In germline, CDR1 is MNHEY, CDR2 SVGAGI.

V usage is TRBV18 and J usage is TRBJ2-2; D may be TRBD2 (6 bases). CDR3 length equals 15 residues. Germline assignment: CDR1 KGHSH and CDR2 LQKENI. V was shortened by 2 bases and J by 6 bases, with 13 bases between the two germline ends. The CDR3 loop is CASSPDRASAGELFF. CDR3 nucleotide sequence: TGTGCCAGCTCACCAGACCGGGCTAGCGCCGGGGAGCTGTTTTTT.

This clone was counted only a few times. The J gene is TRBJ2-2, the V gene TRBV6-1, with D possibly being TRBD2 (5 bases). Germline CDR1 reads MNHNS; CDR2 reads SASEGT. Trimming took off 3 bases at V and 5 bases at J, with 10 bases between the two ends. The CDR3 sequence is 14 residues long. DNA of the CDR3: TGTGCCAGCAGTGAGGGTAGCGAAACCGGGGAGCTGTTTTTT. This encodes CASSEGSETGELFF.

This clone was seen a handful of times. The rearrangement uses TRBV6-5 and TRBJ2-1; D might be TRBD2 (5 bases). The germline V gene encodes CDR1 MNHEY and CDR2 SVGAGI. Deletions cut 6 bases from V and 11 bases from J, with 14 bases between. This CDR3 spans 12 amino acids. Written as DNA, the CDR3 is TGTGCCAGCAGCCCGAGAGAGGGAAAGCAGTTCTTC. This sequence encodes CASSPREGKQFF.

The chain carries TRBV11-2 and TRBJ2-3, with a possible D match to TRBD1 (6 bases). V gave up 5 bases and J gave up 1 base, with 16 bases separating them. The V gene's germline CDR1 is SGHAT and CDR2 FQNNGV. CDR3 length: 16 amino acids. CDR3 residues: CASSPGEQAGTDTQYF. The CDR3, as DNA: TGTGCCAGCAGCCCAGGGGAGCAGGCCGGCACAGATACGCAGTATTTT.

The V gene is TRBV14, the J gene TRBJ2-7; 12 nucleotides align to TRBD1. Germline V CDR1 and CDR2: SGHDN, FVKESK. V shed 2 bases, J shed 2 bases, and the junction held 4 bases outside the gene matches. CDR3 length equals 16 residues. The CDR3 DNA reads TGTGCCAGCAGCCAAACGGGACAGGGGGCGACCTACGAGCAGTACTTC. As protein: CASSQTGQGATYEQYF.

The rearrangement links TRBV7-9 to TRBJ2-1; maybe TRBD2 (6 bases). Germline V lookup: CDR1 SEHNR, CDR2 FQNEAQ (reference sequence). The CDR3 totals 14 residues. V lost 5 bases, J lost 6 bases, and 14 bases lay in between. CDR3 sequence (DNA): TGTGCCAGCAGCGAGCTAGCGAGTTTCAATGAGCAGTTCTTC. Amino acids: CASSELASFNEQFF.

The chain couples TRBV10-2 to TRBJ2-7; 12 bases align to TRBD2. The CDR3 sequence is 18 residues long. J lost 7 bases, V lost 6 bases, and 19 bases had no gene match. The germline V gene encodes CDR1 WSHSY and CDR2 SAAADI. The CDR3 nucleotides read TGCGCCAGCAGCGAACGGGGTCTGCGGACTAGCGGGGAAATTGAGCAGTACTTC. This gives the protein CASSERGLRTSGEIEQYF.

This clone was detected a few times. CDR3 coding DNA: TGTGCCAGCAGTAGAGACACCGGGGAGCTGTTTTTT. This translates into CASSRDTGELFF. The rearrangement uses TRBV6-5 and TRBJ2-2; D is unclear. The CDR3 runs to 12 residues. Trimming took off 5 bases at V and 3 bases at J, with 4 bases between the two ends. The germline gives CDR1 MNHEY, CDR2 SVGAGI.

This clone came up a few times. For the CDR3, the DNA is TGTGCCAGCAGCCAAGAGGCGACAGGGGGATATGGCTACACCTTC. Translated, it gives CASSQEATGGYGYTF. This chain connects TRBV14 to TRBJ1-2; TRBD1 matches 9 bases. The CDR3 totals 15 residues. Germline-derived CDR1 and CDR2 are SGHDN and FVKESK. With 0 bases clipped from V and 5 bases from J, the junction kept 4 bases outside the gene matches.

This CDR3 reads CASSPQGLENEKLFF. The DNA of the CDR3 is TGTGCCAGCAGCCCTCAGGGATTGGAAAATGAAAAACTGTTTTTT. The V and J genes are TRBV9 and TRBJ1-4, with D perhaps TRBD1 (5 bases). The CDR3 sequence is 15 residues long. V was pared by 4 bases and J by 5 bases, with 15 bases between. Germline CDR1 SGDLS, CDR2 YYNGEE.

The CDR3 DNA reads as TGTGCCAGTTCTAGGACAGGTACTGGAAACACCATATATTTT. Translated, it gives CASSRTGTGNTIYF. The gene calls are TRBV6-5 and TRBJ1-3; 7 bases agree with TRBD1. The CDR3 runs to 14 residues. The trim removed 9 bases at V and 2 bases at J, leaving 7 bases unmatched. CDR1 is MNHEY and CDR2 is SVGAGI in the germline V gene.

The chain employs TRBV27 and TRBJ2-5, with 7 bases matching TRBD1. The DNA end is a closer match to TRBJ2-7, so the J assignment may be wrong. Germline CDR1 reads MNHEY; CDR2 reads SMNVEV (reference sequence). The CDR3 runs to 14 residues. CDR3 protein: CASSYTGTAYEQYF. The CDR3, as DNA: TGTGCCAGCAGTTATACCGGGACAGCCTACGAGCAGTACTTC.

In this sample, this clone turned up once. The genes are TRBV6-1 and TRBJ2-2; TRBD2 might be the D (6 bases). Looked up from germline, CDR1 is MNHNS and CDR2 is SASEGT. The ends were cut back, 4 bases at V and 1 base at J, with 16 bases in the middle. The CDR3 sequence is 17 residues long. CDR3 residues: CASSVSGLAGNTGELFF. The CDR3 DNA reads TGTGCCAGCAGTGTAAGCGGGCTGGCCGGGAACACCGGGGAGCTGTTTTTT.

Only a few counts were recorded for this clone. The chain employs TRBV4-3 and TRBJ1-2; tentative D call: TRBD1 (6 bases). This CDR3 comprises 17 residues. V was trimmed by 1 base and J by 2 bases, leaving 17 bases between them. Germline V lookup: CDR1 LGHNA, CDR2 YSLEER. The CDR3 nucleotides are TGCGCCAGCAGCCAAGCCCCCCGACAGGACTGGAACTATGGCTACACCTTC. It encodes CASSQAPRQDWNYGYTF.

The V and J genes are TRBV27 and TRBJ1-6; 10 bases match TRBD1. V lost 6 bases, J lost 11 bases, and 16 bases stayed unmatched. This CDR3 contains 17 residues. From germline, CDR1 is MNHEY and CDR2 SMNVEV (reference sequence). CDR3 DNA sequence: TGTGCCAGCAGCGAAGGACTTGGGACAGGGGCGCGGACACCCCTCCACTTT. Its translation: CASSEGLGTGARTPLHF.

By proportion, this clone is medium-sized (0.01 to 0.1%). This rearrangement joins TRBV6-1 to TRBJ2-5; TRBD2 agrees at 9 bases. With 8 bases clipped from V and 0 bases from J, the junction kept 7 bases outside the gene matches. This CDR3 contains 15 residues. Germline V lookup: CDR1 MNHNS, CDR2 SASEGT. The CDR3 bases are TGTGCCAGCGGGGCAATAGCGGGGGACCAAGAGACCCAGTACTTC. Translation: CASGAIAGDQETQYF.

This clone was recorded once. This rearrangement joins TRBV6-5 to TRBJ2-5, with 8 positions matching TRBD1. The J call may be mistaken, given a closer DNA end match to TRBJ2-7. The CDR3 extends over 15 amino acids. CDR1 is MNHEY, CDR2 SVGAGI, per germline. Here the CDR3 reads CASSYTQTGGYEQYF. CDR3 bases: TGTGCCAGCAGTTACACGCAAACAGGGGGCTACGAGCAGTACTTC.

The genes are TRBV28 and TRBJ2-2, with TRBD2 matching over 11 bases. V was pared by 1 base and J by 9 bases, with 4 bases of the junction left unmatched. CDR3 size: 15 residues. Germline V gene lookup returns CDR1 MDHEN and CDR2 SYDVKM. The CDR3 DNA sequence: TGTGCCAGCAGTTTATTAACTAGCGGGAGCCGGGAGCTGTTTTTT. Translating gives CASSLLTSGSRELFF.

The chain has TRBV15 and TRBJ2-1; D ambiguous. V was cut by 0 bases and J by 9 bases, with 15 bases left in between. CDR1 LNHNV and CDR2 YYDKDF come from the germline V gene (reference sequence). The CDR3 length is 15 residues. This chain's CDR3 is CATSRDLGESREQFF. In DNA, the CDR3 is TGTGCCACCAGCAGAGATTTAGGAGAGTCGCGTGAGCAGTTCTTC. Full variable domain (remainder filled in from reference TRBV15 and TRBJ2-1): DAMVIQNPRYQVTQFGKPVTLSCSQTLNHNVMYWYQQKSSQAPKLLFHYYDKDFNNEADTPDNFQSRRPNTSFCFLDIRSPGLGDTAMYLCATSRDLGESREQFFGPGTRLTVL.

The rearrangement uses TRBV20-1 and TRBJ2-3; TRBD1 matches at 8 bases. The CDR3 has 11 residues. J gave up 6 bases and V 6 bases, and 2 bases lay outside the gene matches. The germline V gene encodes CDR1 DFQATT and CDR2 SNEGSKA (reference sequence). The CDR3 is CSAGQADTQYF. In nucleotides, the CDR3 is TGCAGTGCGGGACAGGCGGATACGCAGTATTTT.

In its sample, this clone was seen once. The chain has TRBV13 and TRBJ2-3; 10 nucleotides agree with TRBD2. The CDR3 length is 16 residues. Unmatched junction bases numbered 9, after V lost 5 bases and J lost 4 bases. Germline CDR1 is PRHDT and CDR2 is FYEKMQ (reference sequence). CDR3 sequence: CASSLLAGILADTQYF. The CDR3 nucleotides read TGTGCCAGCAGCCTACTAGCGGGGATATTAGCAGATACGCAGTATTTT.

The V gene is TRBV5-1, the J gene TRBJ2-7; D is possibly TRBD1 (5 bases). Germline lookup yields CDR1 SGHRS and CDR2 YFSETQ. V lost 0 bases and J 1 base, leaving 8 bases between the germline ends. The CDR3 has 14 residues. The CDR3 nucleotides are TGCGCCAGCAGCTTGGATGCAGGGTCCTACGAGCAGTACTTC. This sequence encodes CASSLDAGSYEQYF.

CDR3 bases: TGTGCCAGCAGCGTAGAGTTGGGGGGTGGGGGTACCTACAATGAGCAGTTCTTC. Encoded protein: CASSVELGGGGTYNEQFF. The chain has TRBV9 and TRBJ2-1; TRBD2 might be the D (6 bases). CDR3 length: 18 residues. The germline gives CDR1 SGDLS, CDR2 YYNGEE. V was shortened by 0 bases and J by 2 bases, with 18 bases between the two germline ends.

The J gene is TRBJ1-1, the V gene TRBV19; TRBD1 matches 10 bases. The CDR3 length is 14 residues. The V gene end was trimmed by 5 bases and the J gene end by 5 bases; junction bases not matched to a gene: 5. The V gene's germline CDR1 is LNHDA and CDR2 SQIVND (reference sequence). The CDR3 sequence: CASSRQGAGTEAFF. The CDR3 nucleotides read TGTGCCAGTAGTCGACAGGGGGCCGGTACTGAAGCTTTCTTT.

The chain combines TRBV11-2 with TRBJ1-2, with D hard to call. The CDR3 is 15 amino acids. The germline V gene has CDR1 SGHAT and CDR2 FQNNGV. The V end lost 1 base, the J end lost 0 bases, and 9 bases lay between the germline ends. For the CDR3, the DNA is TGTGCCAGCAGCTTAGGGAGGGCCACTAACTATGGCTACACCTTC. Translated: CASSLGRATNYGYTF.